These 20 T cell receptor beta chains came from one sample sequenced in a study of T cells in Graves' hyperthyroidism and ophthalmopathy. The source material, RNA transcripts, was used to amplify TCR beta CDR3 regions. The HTBI primer set was used in a first-round RT-PCR of the TCR CDR3. TCRdb reprocessed the multiplex PCR reads via MiXCR and lists one record per CDR3 protein. This repertoire shows more than 500,000 distinct CDR3 sequences, roughly 15% found once; its top ten account for around 3.9%. Sequencing input: blood. These TCRs come from a woman aged 30 to 39 with Graves' hyperthyroidism.

This clonotype has only a few counts. This chain connects TRBV4-3 to TRBJ2-7, with D perhaps matching TRBD1 or TRBD2 (5 bases each). The germline V and J ends were trimmed by 0 bases and 2 bases, with 11 bases remaining between them. The germline gives CDR1 LGHNA, CDR2 YSLEER. This CDR3 contains 15 residues. The CDR3 region is CASSQEGQGPYEQYF. DNA for the CDR3: TGCGCCAGCAGCCAAGAGGGGCAGGGACCCTACGAGCAGTACTTC.

The chain's CDR3 is CASSNFPSGRAIRNEQFF. The DNA for the CDR3 is TGTGCCAGTAGTAATTTTCCTAGCGGGAGGGCTATAAGGAATGAGCAGTTCTTC. This chain links TRBV19 with TRBJ2-1; 12 positions match TRBD2. The junction had 14 bases not matched to a gene; V was cut back by 4 bases and J by 7 bases. This CDR3 has 18 amino acids. Per germline, CDR1 LNHDA and CDR2 SQIVND (reference sequence).

This clonotype has only a few counts. The chain recombines TRBV6-1 with TRBJ2-1; D is undetermined. With 11 bases removed from V and 8 bases from J, the gap between germline ends came to 22 bases. The CDR3 runs to 14 residues. CDR1 MNHNS and CDR2 SASEGT come from the germline V gene. The CDR3 nucleotides read TGTGCCTCCCAAGGTAGGCGGAACAACGATGAGCAGTTCTTC. Translating gives CASQGRRNNDEQFF.

A few counts support this clonotype. The rearrangement joins TRBV7-2 to TRBJ2-7, with 12 bases identical to TRBD2. The CDR3 loop spans 16 amino acids. Germline-derived CDR1 and CDR2 are SGHTA and FQGNSA. V trimming: 3 bases; J trimming: 5 bases; junction bases outside the gene matches: 8. CDR3 bases: TGTGCCAGCAGCTTTCGGACTAGCGGGATCTTACACGAGCAGTACTTC. Translating gives CASSFRTSGILHEQYF.

Points on this clonotype: Since a much larger clone is just one base distant, this may be a read error. The rearrangement joins TRBV30 to TRBJ2-5; D is perhaps TRBD1 (6 bases). The CDR3 runs 12 residues. The V end lost 7 bases, the J end lost 5 bases, and 14 bases lay between the germline ends. Germline assignment: CDR1 GTSNPN and CDR2 SVGIG (reference sequence). CDR3 sequence: CALETGGETQYF. As DNA, the CDR3 is TGTGCCTTGGAGACAGGCGGGGAGACCCAGTACTTC.

The table lists this clonotype with a few counts. The chain is built from TRBV10-3 and TRBJ2-7, with 10 bases aligning to TRBD1. The CDR3 extends over 15 amino acids. With V trimmed by 0 bases and J by 3 bases, 2 bases remained unmatched. In germline, CDR1 is ENHRY, CDR2 SYGVKD. The CDR3 nucleotides are TGTGCCATCAGTGAGTCGCGGACAGGGGGCTACGAGCAGTACTTC. Its translation is CAISESRTGGYEQYF.

The chain couples TRBV6-1 to TRBJ1-3; possibly TRBD1 for D (6 bases). Trimming took off 6 bases at V and 0 bases at J, with 15 bases between the two ends. The CDR3 runs 16 residues. Germline V gene sequence: CDR1 MNHNS, CDR2 SASEGT. This chain's CDR3 is CASSKNGQHSGNTIYF. The CDR3 DNA sequence: TGTGCCAGCAGCAAAAATGGACAGCACTCTGGAAACACCATATATTTT.

This clonotype was found many times. This chain uses TRBV2 with TRBJ2-5; TRBD1 might be the D (6 bases). The CDR3 is 11 residues long. Deletions cut 8 bases from V and 3 bases from J, with 7 bases between. Per germline, CDR1 SNHLY and CDR2 FYNNEI. Here the CDR3 reads CASHREETQYF. CDR3 nucleotides: TGTGCCAGCCACAGGGAAGAGACCCAGTACTTC.

This clonotype was recorded at least ten times. The chain is built from TRBV11-2 and TRBJ2-1, with TRBD2 as a possible D gene (6 bases). Trimming took off 2 bases at V and 7 bases at J, with 9 bases between the two ends. The CDR3 sequence is 13 residues long. CDR1 and CDR2 (germline): SGHAT, FQNNGV. The CDR3 nucleotides are TGTGCCAGCAGCTTACCGACTAGGAATGAGCAGTTCTTC. Amino acid sequence: CASSLPTRNEQFF.

This clonotype was seen at least ten times. This chain links TRBV2 with TRBJ2-2, with TRBD1 identical over 11 bases. The CDR3 consists of 15 residues. Trimming took 6 bases from V and 5 from J; bases not matched to a gene: 5. Germline V gives CDR1 SNHLY, CDR2 FYNNEI. As DNA, the CDR3 is TGTGCCAGCAGGGCGGGACAGGGGGTTACCGGGGAGCTGTTTTTT. Protein sequence: CASRAGQGVTGELFF.

This clonotype was seen ten or more times. The chain combines TRBV20-1 with TRBJ2-7; D is unresolved. The CDR3 length is 14 residues. Trimming cost V 5 bases and J 2 bases, with 16 bases left between them. CDR1 and CDR2 (germline): DFQATT, SNEGSKA (reference sequence). The CDR3 DNA follows: TGCAGTGCTTACCTAGGTTACCCGACCTACGAGCAGTACTTC. Translating gives CSAYLGYPTYEQYF.

This clonotype has a count of ten or more. The gene calls are TRBV5-1 and TRBJ2-2; 7 nucleotides agree with TRBD1. CDR3 size: 15 residues. The trim removed 4 bases at V and 1 base at J, leaving 4 bases unmatched. Germline CDR1 and CDR2: SGHRS and YFSETQ. The CDR3 DNA sequence: TGCGCCAGCAGCCCGGACAGGTGGAACACCGGGGAGCTGTTTTTT. It specifies CASSPDRWNTGELFF.

The chain carries TRBV10-2 and TRBJ1-5; no firm D call. Germline V gives CDR1 WSHSY, CDR2 SAAADI. V lost 2 bases, J lost 7 bases, and 6 bases lay in between. There are 12 residues in the CDR3. The CDR3 DNA sequence: TGCGCCAGCAGTGAGGTGGGGCAGCCCCAGCATTTT. Protein: CASSEVGQPQHF.

The chain links TRBV6-2 or TRBV6-3 to TRBJ2-3, with TRBD2 matching 10 bases. J lost 6 bases, V lost 2 bases, and 17 bases had no gene match. The CDR3 sequence is 19 residues long. Germline V gene data show CDR1 as MNHEY and CDR2 as SVGEGT. The CDR3 is CASSYRGGIAGGRGDTQYF. The CDR3 region has the DNA TGTGCCAGCAGTTACAGGGGGGGGATAGCGGGAGGCCGTGGGGATACGCAGTATTTT.

This clonotype was detected many times. The CDR3 DNA sequence: TGTGCCAGCAGAGGACAGGGAGAATACGAGCAGTACTTC. Translating it yields CASRGQGEYEQYF. The chain couples TRBV2 to TRBJ2-7; the match to TRBD1 covers 8 bases. The CDR3 is made up of 13 amino acids. The germline V gene has CDR1 SNHLY and CDR2 FYNNEI. The J segment lost 4 bases and the V segment lost 6 bases, leaving 5 bases of the junction unmatched.

This clonotype was counted a few times. This chain uses TRBV4-1 with TRBJ1-1, with D possibly TRBD1 on 6 matching bases. The V and J ends lost 1 base and 0 bases respectively, with 9 bases between them. CDR1 and CDR2 (germline): MGHRA, YSYEKL. CDR3 size: 15 residues. The CDR3 bases are TGCGCCAGCAGCCAAGCTCGGACAGTGAACACTGAAGCTTTCTTT. Protein: CASSQARTVNTEAFF.

About this clonotype: A read error is possible here, since a much larger clone lies one base away. V and J are TRBV2 and TRBJ1-6; TRBD1 is a possible D gene (5 bases). The germline V gene has CDR1 SNHLY and CDR2 FYNNEI. The CDR3 length is 15 residues. The CDR3 reads CASSEGQSYNSLLHF. For the CDR3, the DNA is TGTGCCAGCAGTGAAGGACAGTCCTATAATTCACTCCTCCACTTT.

This clonotype has just a few counts. The chain employs TRBV30 and TRBJ2-7, with unresolved D. The CDR3 covers 14 residues. Trimming cost V 3 bases and J 4 bases, with 16 bases left between them. Looked up from germline, CDR1 is GTSNPN and CDR2 is SVGIG (reference sequence). CDR3 in amino acids: CAWSNGPREYEQYF. In DNA, the CDR3 is TGTGCCTGGAGCAACGGCCCCAGAGAATACGAGCAGTACTTC.

This clonotype was seen only a few times. The chain employs TRBV28 and TRBJ2-7, with D perhaps matching TRBD2 (6 bases). The CDR3 has 15 amino acids. The V end lost 2 bases, the J end lost 5 bases, and 16 bases lay between the germline ends. Germline V CDR1 and CDR2: MDHEN, SYDVKM. The CDR3 reads CASSLGWEVENEQYF. The CDR3 DNA sequence: TGTGCCAGCAGTTTAGGATGGGAGGTCGAGAACGAGCAGTACTTC. Looking up the rest from reference TRBV28 and TRBJ2-7 gives the full variable domain: DVKVTQSSRYLVKRTGEKVFLECVQDMDHENMFWYRQDPGLGLRLIYFSYDVKMKEKGDIPEGYSVSREKKERFSLILESASTNQTSMYLCASSLGWEVENEQYFGPGTRLTVT.

This clonotype was seen ten or more times. This chain links TRBV7-2 with TRBJ2-7; D possibly corresponds to TRBD2 (6 bases). This CDR3 spans 15 amino acids. V lost 5 bases to trimming and J lost 7 bases, with 21 bases between them. Per the germline V gene, CDR1 is SGHTA and CDR2 is FQGNSA. In DNA form, the CDR3 reads TGTGCCAGCAGCCCCGGGGGAGTCCCCCCGAATGAGCAGTACTTC. Residues: CASSPGGVPPNEQYF.